The 19 T cell receptor beta chains below all came from one sample that was sequenced in a study of blood T cell repertoires in COVID-19. Here immunoSEQ multiplex PCR was the method, and the copy in TCRdb shows in-frame clones only, minus some. The sample has more than 250,000 clones, around 87% seen once; the top ten hold roughly 1.9%. Specimen: peripheral blood. The receptors come from a woman aged 25 to 39 who had recovered from COVID-19.

The chain couples TRBV5-6 to TRBJ1-1, with TRBD1 identical over 7 bases. The ends lost 4 bases at V and 0 bases at J; junction bases unmatched: 9. Germline-derived CDR1 and CDR2 are SGHDT and YYEEEE. The CDR3 is 16 residues long. The CDR3 DNA sequence: TGTGCCAGCAGCCTTCGGGCAGGGGGTGTGAACACTGAAGCTTTCTTT. It specifies CASSLRAGGVNTEAFF.

This sequence joins TRBV5-5 and TRBJ2-2; possibly TRBD1 for D (6 bases). Trimming stripped 2 bases from V and 1 base from J, with 12 bases between. This CDR3 has 16 amino acids. Germline CDR1 reads SGHKS; CDR2 reads YYEKEE (reference sequence). The CDR3 sequence: CASSFDGTLNTGELFF. CDR3 bases: TGTGCCAGCAGCTTTGATGGGACACTGAACACCGGGGAGCTGTTTTTT.

V gene TRBV7-3 combines with J gene TRBJ2-7; a weak D match, TRBD2 (6 bases). Between the trimmed V and J ends, which lost 5 bases and 0 bases, there was a span of 11 bases. Germline V gene data show CDR1 as SGHTA and CDR2 as FQGTGA. The CDR3 totals 14 residues. CDR3 DNA: TGTGCCAGCAGCCCGGGGGTTAGCTCCTACGAGCAGTACTTC. Its protein is CASSPGVSSYEQYF.

Comments on this clone: Other DNA sequences in this sample translate to the same CDR3. This chain uses TRBV19 with TRBJ1-5, with a tentative D call TRBD1 (6 bases). V lost 5 bases and J lost 1, with 9 bases in between. CDR3 length equals 14 residues. Germline V gives CDR1 LNHDA, CDR2 SQIVND (reference sequence). In DNA, the CDR3 is TGTGCCAGTAGTTCGAGGGGGAGCAATCAGCCCCAGCATTTT. This translates into CASSSRGSNQPQHF.

The chain has TRBV12-5 and TRBJ2-7; possible D gene TRBD2, 6 bases. CDR1 is LGHNT, CDR2 FRNRAP, per germline. V lost 8 bases and J lost 0, with 14 bases in between. This CDR3 comprises 14 residues. CDR3 DNA: TGTGCTAGTAGTGGGGCGGGGAGCTCCTACGAGCAGTACTTC. Its translation is CASSGAGSSYEQYF.

The gene calls are TRBV4-3 and TRBJ2-7; the match to TRBD1 covers 9 bases. The germline CDR1 and CDR2 sequences are LGHNA and YSLEER. V was pared by 6 bases and J by 2 bases, with 8 bases of the junction left unmatched. The CDR3 contains 15 residues. The CDR3 region is CASSPTGQGTYEQYF. In nucleotides, the CDR3 is TGCGCCAGCAGTCCGACGGGACAGGGAACCTACGAGCAGTACTTC.

The chain uses TRBV18 and TRBJ2-3, with D uncertain. From germline, CDR1 is KGHSH and CDR2 LQKENI. The V end was cut by 3 bases, the J end by 3 bases, with 10 bases between. The length of the CDR3 is 14 residues. This CDR3 is CASSPQADTDTQYF. The CDR3 region has the DNA TGTGCCAGCTCACCCCAGGCAGATACAGATACGCAGTATTTT.

Comments on this clone: A junction boundary mismatches the germline segment, possibly from a read error. This sequence joins TRBV11-3 and TRBJ2-1, with 10 nucleotides matching TRBD1. The CDR3 extends over 20 amino acids. The germline V gene has CDR1 SGHNT and CDR2 YENEEA. CDR3 protein: CASSLEGRLGQGSSYNEQFF. DNA for the CDR3: TGTGCCAGCAGCCTAGAAGGACGGTTGGGACAGGGGAGCTCCTACAATGAGCAGTTCTTC.

This clone was detected only once. V usage is TRBV6-5 and J usage is TRBJ1-2; possibly TRBD1 for D (6 bases). Per germline, CDR1 MNHEY and CDR2 SVGAGI. V shed 6 bases and J shed 0 bases, with 14 bases lying between them. This CDR3 spans 15 amino acids. This CDR3 is CASREGGRTNYGYTF. The CDR3 DNA reads TGTGCCAGCAGGGAGGGGGGGAGGACTAACTATGGCTACACCTTC.

V and J are TRBV4-3 and TRBJ2-7; 7 bases fit TRBD1. With V trimmed by 2 bases and J by 3 bases, 1 base remained unmatched. Germline V lookup: CDR1 LGHNA, CDR2 YSLEER. The CDR3 covers 13 residues. CDR3 DNA: TGCGCCAGCAGCCAATGGACAGGCTACGAGCAGTACTTC. Translating it yields CASSQWTGYEQYF.

The chain links TRBV5-1 to TRBJ2-7, with TRBD1 matching 7 bases. The length of the CDR3 is 14 residues. V shed 0 bases, J shed 2 bases, and the junction held 2 bases outside the gene matches. Germline V lookup: CDR1 SGHRS, CDR2 YFSETQ. Here the CDR3 DNA reads TGCGCCAGCAGCTTGGAACAGGGGCCCTACGAGCAGTACTTC. Its translation is CASSLEQGPYEQYF.

The rearrangement uses TRBV4-2 and TRBJ2-1; TRBD1 matches at 8 bases. The CDR3 is made up of 14 amino acids. Germline trimming cut 0 bases from V and 10 bases from J; bases unmatched to any gene: 5. Germline V lookup: CDR1 LGHNA, CDR2 YNFKEQ. The DNA of the CDR3 is TGTGCCAGCAGCCAAGATGGACAGGGTGGGGAGCAGTTCTTC. Protein sequence: CASSQDGQGGEQFF.

This clone came up a few times. This chain uses TRBV6-1 with TRBJ1-5; no definite D call. The CDR3 runs 17 residues. The germline gives CDR1 MNHNS, CDR2 SASEGT. Between the trimmed V and J ends, which lost 0 bases and 7 bases, there was a span of 19 bases. The CDR3 protein is CASSEASLSDSRQPQHF. The DNA of the CDR3 is TGTGCCAGCAGTGAAGCGAGTCTCTCAGACTCAAGGCAGCCCCAGCATTTT.

The chain has TRBV6-5 and TRBJ2-2; D is perhaps TRBD1 (6 bases). The CDR3 consists of 15 residues. Germline lookup yields CDR1 MNHEY and CDR2 SVGAGI. V was clipped by 0 bases and J by 5 bases, with 10 bases between them. CDR3 protein: CASSYSQGRTGELFF. DNA of the CDR3: TGTGCCAGCAGTTACTCACAGGGAAGAACCGGGGAGCTGTTTTTT.

V gene TRBV27 combines with J gene TRBJ1-6; D is ambiguous. CDR1 MNHEY and CDR2 SMNVEV come from the germline V gene (reference sequence). Between the trimmed V and J ends, which lost 3 bases and 5 bases, there was a span of 17 bases. The CDR3 covers 17 residues. The CDR3 region has the DNA TGTGCCAGCAGTTTCATATGGGGAGACACGGATAATTCACCCCTCCACTTT. Translation gives CASSFIWGDTDNSPLHF.

The chain uses TRBV10-3 and TRBJ2-7; the D gene is possibly TRBD1 (5 bases). The CDR3 runs 11 residues. Germline values: CDR1 ENHRY, CDR2 SYGVKD. Deletions cut 8 bases from V and 4 bases from J, with 9 bases between. The CDR3 sequence: CAILSGYEQYF. Here the CDR3 DNA reads TGTGCCATCCTATCAGGGTACGAGCAGTACTTC.

As to this clone: Possible read error: a much larger clone is one base away. The rearrangement links TRBV5-6 to TRBJ2-7, with TRBD1 matching 7 bases. The CDR3 runs 12 residues. V shed 4 bases, J shed 3 bases, and the junction held 1 base outside the gene matches. Germline V gives CDR1 SGHDT, CDR2 YYEEEE. CDR3 sequence reads: CASSRDSYEQYF. As DNA, the CDR3 is TGTGCCAGCAGCCGGGACAGCTACGAGCAGTACTTC.

V usage is TRBV21-1 and J usage is TRBJ2-3; TRBD2, the table's D call, lacks a check against the DNA. TRBV21-1 is a listed pseudogene. This CDR3 has 11 residues. CDR3 in DNA: TGTGCCAGCAGCAGGAGAGATACGCAGTATTTT. Translation gives CASSRRDTQYF.

Points on this clone: Other DNA variants within this sample encode the same CDR3. The chain recombines TRBV9 with TRBJ2-5; 12 bases map to TRBD2. J lost 5 bases, V lost 0 bases, and 5 bases had no gene match. The CDR3 is 16 amino acids. Germline values: CDR1 SGDLS, CDR2 YYNGEE. The CDR3 DNA follows: TGTGCCAGCAGCGTAGGTGGGACTAGCGGGCGGGAGACCCAGTACTTC. As protein: CASSVGGTSGRETQYF.